What follows are 28 T cell receptor beta chains derived from one specimen sequenced in a study of blood T cell repertoires in COVID-19. Repertoires were generated with immunoSEQ multiplex PCR, while TCRdb's copy carries only in-frame clones and drops some. The table has 170,000 or so clones, more than 85% seen once. Sample: peripheral blood. The source of these receptors is a middle-aged man with active or convalescent COVID-19.

This chain links TRBV28 with TRBJ2-1; possibly TRBD1 for D (5 bases). The length of the CDR3 is 17 residues. V dropped 4 bases and J dropped 4 bases, with 20 bases sitting between them. The germline V gene encodes CDR1 MDHEN and CDR2 SYDVKM. The CDR3 sequence: CASSSGGQGLLYNEQFF. CDR3 sequence (DNA): TGTGCCAGCAGTTCTGGCGGTCAGGGCCTACTTTACAATGAGCAGTTCTTC. The variable domain in full, with the rest retrieved from reference TRBV28 and TRBJ2-1, is DVKVTQSSRYLVKRTGEKVFLECVQDMDHENMFWYRQDPGLGLRLIYFSYDVKMKEKGDIPEGYSVSREKKERFSLILESASTNQTSMYLCASSSGGQGLLYNEQFFGPGTRLTVL.

The rearrangement uses TRBV5-5 and TRBJ2-1, with D maybe TRBD2 (5 bases). The CDR3 is 14 residues long. Between the trimmed V and J ends, which lost 0 bases and 3 bases, there was a span of 7 bases. Per germline, CDR1 SGHKS and CDR2 YYEKEE (reference sequence). Written as DNA, the CDR3 is TGTGCCAGCAGCTTGGGCGGGCGCTACAATGAGCAGTTCTTC. Translated: CASSLGGRYNEQFF.

The chain uses TRBV5-5 and TRBJ1-2; D uncertain. The CDR3 is 14 amino acids. Germline CDR1 is SGHKS and CDR2 is YYEKEE (reference sequence). V was clipped by 3 bases and J by 1 base, with 10 bases between them. The CDR3 sequence is CASSSLEINYGYTF. The CDR3 region has the DNA TGTGCCAGCAGCTCGCTAGAGATTAACTATGGCTACACCTTC.

The chain employs TRBV6-5 and TRBJ1-2, with unresolved D. The germline gives CDR1 MNHEY, CDR2 SVGAGI. This CDR3 is 13 amino acids long. The ends were cut back, 6 bases at V and 6 bases at J, with 14 bases in the middle. CDR3 bases: TGTGCCAGCAGGAGGGAAATTGTGAATGGCTACACCTTC. This encodes CASRREIVNGYTF.

The V call is TRBV3-1 (or the pseudogene TRBV3-2), the J call TRBJ2-3; 10 bases map to TRBD2. V was pared by 8 bases and J by 2 bases, with 13 bases of the junction left unmatched. This CDR3 has 17 amino acids. Germline CDR1 reads LGHDT; CDR2 reads YNNKEL (reference sequence). DNA for the CDR3: TGTGCCAGCTTCTTCCTAGCGGGGGCCCGCTACACAGATACGCAGTATTTT. Its protein is CASFFLAGARYTDTQYF.

V is TRBV29-1 and J is TRBJ1-1, with TRBD1 matching 7 bases. Trimming cost V 7 bases and J 6 bases; bases outside gene matches: 8. The CDR3 length is 12 residues. Per the germline V gene, CDR1 is SQVTM and CDR2 is ANQGSEA. CDR3 residues: CSGHRGGSEAFF. The CDR3, as DNA: TGCAGCGGTCACAGGGGAGGTTCTGAAGCTTTCTTT. Full variable domain (missing parts from reference TRBV29-1 and TRBJ1-1): SAVISQKPSRDICQRGTSLTIQCQVDSQVTMMFWYRQQPGQSLTLIATANQGSEATYESGFVIDKFPISRPNLTFSTLTVSNMSPEDSSIYLCSGHRGGSEAFFGQGTRLTVV.

The chain joins TRBV6-2 or TRBV6-3 to TRBJ2-7, with 8 nucleotides matching TRBD1. The CDR3 has 15 amino acids. Trimming at V came to 6 bases and at J to 0 bases, leaving 7 bases not matched to a gene. The germline V gene has CDR1 MNHEY and CDR2 SVGEGT. CDR3 amino acids: CASSTGQVSSYEQYF. CDR3 DNA sequence: TGTGCCAGCAGCACGGGACAGGTTAGCTCCTACGAGCAGTACTTC.

The chain couples TRBV3-1 (or the pseudogene TRBV3-2) to TRBJ2-1; 8 positions agree with TRBD2. In germline, CDR1 is LGHDT, CDR2 YNNKEL (reference sequence). The length of the CDR3 is 16 residues. V gave up 3 bases and J gave up 0 bases; unmatched junction bases: 4. The CDR3 nucleotides are TGTGCCAGCAGCCACGAAGCGGGGGCCTCCTACAATGAGCAGTTCTTC. This sequence encodes CASSHEAGASYNEQFF.

The chain carries TRBV19 and TRBJ1-5; perhaps TRBD1 as D (6 bases). The germline V gene has CDR1 LNHDA and CDR2 SQIVND (reference sequence). CDR3 size: 13 residues. V was pared by 9 bases and J by 4 bases, with 13 bases between. CDR3 bases: TGTGCCAGACGCTACAGGGCTAATCAGCCCCAGCATTTT. Translation gives CARRYRANQPQHF.

This chain joins TRBV3-1 (or the pseudogene TRBV3-2) and TRBJ2-1, with 14 bases that match TRBD2. The CDR3 covers 17 residues. V lost 3 bases, J lost 1 base, and 2 bases stayed unmatched. The V gene's germline CDR1 is LGHDT and CDR2 YNNKEL (reference sequence). The CDR3 here is CASSHRLAGGSYNEQFF. CDR3 nucleotide sequence: TGTGCCAGCAGCCATAGACTAGCGGGGGGGTCCTACAATGAGCAGTTCTTC.

The chain employs TRBV2 and TRBJ2-5; 8 positions match TRBD1. CDR3 size: 15 residues. Germline CDR1 is SNHLY and CDR2 is FYNNEI. With 8 bases clipped from V and 5 bases from J, the junction kept 13 bases outside the gene matches. The CDR3 loop reads CASRADRAVAETQYF. The CDR3 DNA reads TGTGCCAGCCGTGCGGACAGGGCGGTGGCGGAGACCCAGTACTTC.

Only one count was recorded for this clone. The chain employs TRBV12-5 and TRBJ2-7, with TRBD2 matching over 10 bases. Germline CDR1 reads LGHNT; CDR2 reads FRNRAP. CDR3 length: 13 amino acids. Trimming cost V 1 base and J 7 bases; bases outside gene matches: 1. The CDR3 protein is CASGLGTSGEQYF. CDR3 nucleotides: TGTGCTAGTGGTTTGGGGACTAGCGGAGAGCAGTACTTC.

The CDR3 sequence: CSAKTGAPDTQYF. DNA of the CDR3: TGCAGCGCCAAGACAGGGGCCCCCGATACGCAGTATTTT. V gene TRBV29-1 combines with J gene TRBJ2-3; 8 bases are shared with TRBD1. Germline lookup yields CDR1 SQVTM and CDR2 ANQGSEA. V trimming: 7 bases; J trimming: 6 bases; junction bases outside the gene matches: 9. The CDR3 consists of 13 residues.

The chain carries TRBV7-2 and TRBJ2-7; 9 bases are a match to TRBD1. The CDR3 has 14 residues. The trim removed 6 bases at V and 4 bases at J, leaving 7 bases unmatched. The germline gives CDR1 SGHTA, CDR2 FQGNSA. The CDR3 loop reads CASSLQGARYEQYF. Written as DNA, the CDR3 is TGTGCCAGCAGTCTACAGGGGGCGCGGTACGAGCAGTACTTC. The entire variable domain, with the rest obtained from reference TRBV7-2 and TRBJ2-7, is as follows: GAGVSQSPSNKVTEKGKDVELRCDPISGHTALYWYRQSLGQGLEFLIYFQGNSAPDKSGLPSDRFSAERTGGSVSTLTIQRTQQEDSAVYLCASSLQGARYEQYFGPGTRLTVT.

This clone has more than one count but fewer than ten. The chain employs TRBV4-1 and TRBJ1-4, with D possibly being TRBD1 (5 bases). From germline, CDR1 is MGHRA and CDR2 YSYEKL. This CDR3 is built from 17 residues. V lost 1 base to trimming and J lost 2 bases, with 14 bases between them. The chain's CDR3 is CASSQGDQGSTNEKLFF. CDR3 DNA: TGCGCCAGCAGCCAAGGGGATCAGGGATCCACTAATGAAAAACTGTTTTTT.

This clone was seen a handful of times. V is TRBV5-4 and J is TRBJ1-2; possible D gene TRBD1, 6 bases. The germline CDR1 and CDR2 sequences are SGHNT and YYREEE (reference sequence). This CDR3 has 15 residues. The ends were cut back, 0 bases at V and 6 bases at J, with 15 bases in the middle. Here the CDR3 DNA reads TGTGCCAGCAGCTTGGACCCAACAGGGTTAGATGGCTACACCTTC. Translating it yields CASSLDPTGLDGYTF. Using reference TRBV5-4 and TRBJ1-2 for the parts outside the CDR3, the full variable domain is ETGVTQSPTHLIKTRGQQVTLRCSSQSGHNTVSWYQQALGQGPQFIFQYYREEENGRGNFPPRFSGLQFPNYSSELNVNALELDDSALYLCASSLDPTGLDGYTFGSGTRLTVV.

V gene TRBV20-1 combines with J gene TRBJ2-7; a weak D match, TRBD2 (5 bases). Trimming took off 1 base at V and 8 bases at J, with 9 bases between the two ends. Germline loops: CDR1 DFQATT, CDR2 SNEGSKA (reference sequence). This CDR3 contains 11 residues. The DNA of the CDR3 is TGCAGTGCTAGAGCCCCCGGGAAGCAGTACTTC. Its protein is CSARAPGKQYF.

The rearrangement links TRBV30 to TRBJ1-1; a possible D gene is TRBD1 (5 bases). The CDR3 extends over 13 amino acids. V was pared by 3 bases and J by 9 bases, with 17 bases between. CDR1 GTSNPN and CDR2 SVGIG come from the germline V gene (reference sequence). DNA for the CDR3: TGTGCCTGGAGCGAACAGGAAGGGCTTAAAGCTTTCTTT. This encodes CAWSEQEGLKAFF.

The chain joins TRBV7-3 to TRBJ2-1; D not resolved. CDR3 length: 13 residues. The germline gives CDR1 SGHTA, CDR2 FQGTGA. V dropped 5 bases and J dropped 6 bases, with 11 bases sitting between them. CDR3 amino acids: CASSKTTLNEQFF. CDR3 nucleotide sequence: TGTGCCAGCAGCAAAACTACCCTCAATGAGCAGTTCTTC.

The chain links TRBV10-2 to TRBJ1-1, with D hard to call. Germline loops: CDR1 WSHSY, CDR2 SAAADI. The CDR3 extends over 13 amino acids. V lost 5 bases and J lost 1, with 8 bases in between. The CDR3 protein is CASSQTRNTEAFF. CDR3 DNA: TGCGCCAGCAGTCAGACACGGAACACTGAAGCTTTCTTT.

This chain links TRBV28 with TRBJ1-1; D not certain. The length of the CDR3 is 13 residues. V shed 2 bases and J shed 10 bases, with 14 bases lying between them. CDR1 and CDR2 (germline): MDHEN, SYDVKM. CDR3 bases: TGTGCCAGCAGTTTAATTCCAAGGAGTGGAGCTTTCTTT. Translating gives CASSLIPRSGAFF.

The chain combines TRBV6-5 with TRBJ2-1; D may be TRBD2 (5 bases). Trimming stripped 2 bases from V and 7 bases from J, with 6 bases between. Germline assignment: CDR1 MNHEY and CDR2 SVGAGI. This CDR3 contains 12 residues. The chain's CDR3 is CASSYRENEQFF. Written as DNA, the CDR3 is TGTGCCAGCAGTTACCGGGAAAATGAGCAGTTCTTC.

The chain is built from TRBV7-3 and TRBJ1-1; TRBD1 might be the D (5 bases). The length of the CDR3 is 14 residues. V gave up 4 bases and J gave up 3 bases, with 12 bases separating them. In germline, CDR1 is SGHTA, CDR2 FQGTGA. CDR3 region: CASSSGQPDTEAFF. The CDR3, as DNA: TGTGCCAGCAGCTCCGGACAACCCGACACTGAAGCTTTCTTT.

The chain links TRBV9 to TRBJ1-6; D remains unclear. Germline CDR1 is SGDLS and CDR2 is YYNGEE. CDR3 length: 14 amino acids. V lost 5 bases, J lost 0 bases, and 6 bases lay in between. The CDR3 region has the DNA TGTGCCAGCAGGGCAAGCTCCTATAATTCACCCCTCCACTTT. Protein product: CASRASSYNSPLHF.

The chain joins TRBV6-1 to TRBJ1-2; D is perhaps TRBD1 (6 bases). Trimming removed 2 bases at V and 0 bases at J, with 10 bases between. CDR3 length: 15 amino acids. The germline CDR1 and CDR2 sequences are MNHNS and SASEGT. The CDR3 here is CASSEFRQANYGYTF. In nucleotides, the CDR3 is TGTGCCAGCAGTGAATTCCGACAGGCTAACTATGGCTACACCTTC.

The chain employs TRBV20-1 and TRBJ2-3; TRBD2 aligns across 11 bases. The germline V gene encodes CDR1 DFQATT and CDR2 SNEGSKA (reference sequence). This CDR3 has 16 residues. Trimming cost V 3 bases and J 5 bases; bases outside gene matches: 10. DNA of the CDR3: TGCAGTGCTAGTCCGGGACTAGCGGAGCGGGGAGATACGCAGTATTTT. This sequence encodes CSASPGLAERGDTQYF.

This clone was detected only once. This sequence joins TRBV27 and TRBJ2-1; 9 bases are a match to TRBD1. The V gene's germline CDR1 is MNHEY and CDR2 SMNVEV (reference sequence). The CDR3 consists of 17 residues. J gave up 0 bases and V 5 bases, and 8 bases lay outside the gene matches. CDR3 DNA: TGTGCCAGCAGTCCGGGGACAGGGAGGAGCTCCTACAATGAGCAGTTCTTC. This gives the protein CASSPGTGRSSYNEQFF.

The chain's CDR3 is CASSRDGTGSGNTIYF. The CDR3 DNA reads as TGTGCCAGTAGCCGAGACGGGACAGGATCTGGAAACACCATATATTTT. The rearrangement joins TRBV19 to TRBJ1-3; TRBD1 agrees at 8 bases. The V gene's germline CDR1 is LNHDA and CDR2 SQIVND (reference sequence). V lost 6 bases to trimming and J lost 1 base; unmatched junction nucleotides: 8. This CDR3 contains 16 residues.